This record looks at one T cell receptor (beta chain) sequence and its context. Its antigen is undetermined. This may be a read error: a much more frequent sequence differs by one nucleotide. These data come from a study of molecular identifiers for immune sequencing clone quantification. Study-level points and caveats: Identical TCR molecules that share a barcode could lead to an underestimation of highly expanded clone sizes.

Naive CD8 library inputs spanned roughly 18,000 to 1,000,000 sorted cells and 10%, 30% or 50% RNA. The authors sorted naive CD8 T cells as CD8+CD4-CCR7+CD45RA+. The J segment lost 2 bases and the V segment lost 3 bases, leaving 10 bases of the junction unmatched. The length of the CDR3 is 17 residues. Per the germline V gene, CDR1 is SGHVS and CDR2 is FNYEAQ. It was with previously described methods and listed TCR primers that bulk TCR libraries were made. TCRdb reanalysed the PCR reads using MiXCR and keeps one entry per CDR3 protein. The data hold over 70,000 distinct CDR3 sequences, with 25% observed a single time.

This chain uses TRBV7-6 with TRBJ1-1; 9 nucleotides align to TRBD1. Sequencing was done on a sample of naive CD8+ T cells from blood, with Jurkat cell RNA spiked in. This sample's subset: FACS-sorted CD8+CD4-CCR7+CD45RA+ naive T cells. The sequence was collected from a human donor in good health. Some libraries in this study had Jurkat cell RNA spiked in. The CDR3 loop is CASSLEPGQGINTEAFF. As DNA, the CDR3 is TGTGCCAGCAGCTTGGAGCCGGGACAGGGTATAAACACTGAAGCTTTCTTT.